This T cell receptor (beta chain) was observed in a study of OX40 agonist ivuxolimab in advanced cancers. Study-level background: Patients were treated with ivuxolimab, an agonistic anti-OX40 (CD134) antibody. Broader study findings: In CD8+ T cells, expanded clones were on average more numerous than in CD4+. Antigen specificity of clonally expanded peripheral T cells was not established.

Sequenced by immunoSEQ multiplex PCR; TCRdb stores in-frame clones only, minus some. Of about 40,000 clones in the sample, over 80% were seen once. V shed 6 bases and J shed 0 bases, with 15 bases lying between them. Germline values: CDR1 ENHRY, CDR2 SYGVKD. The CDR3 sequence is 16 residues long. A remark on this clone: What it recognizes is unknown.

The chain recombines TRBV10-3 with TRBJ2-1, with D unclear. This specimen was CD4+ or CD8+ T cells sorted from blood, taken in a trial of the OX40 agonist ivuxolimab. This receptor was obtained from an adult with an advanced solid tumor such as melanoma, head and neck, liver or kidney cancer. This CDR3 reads CAIRSSFSHSYNEQFF. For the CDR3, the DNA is TGTGCCATCAGATCCAGTTTCTCACACTCCTACAATGAGCAGTTCTTC.